These 18 T cell receptor beta chains share one sample of origin, sequenced in a study of T cells in Graves' hyperthyroidism and ophthalmopathy. What was amplified from RNA transcripts were TCR beta CDR3 regions. The HTBI primer set served for first-round RT-PCR of the TCR CDR3. TCRdb itself ran the multiplex PCR reads through MiXCR, one entry per CDR3 protein. The data hold fewer than 110,000 distinct CDR3 sequences, with about 16% observed a single time. The source material was blood. The receptors were gathered from a woman aged 45 to 65 with Graves' hyperthyroidism.

A word on this clonotype: One junction end does not reproduce the germline sequence, and a read error may be involved. CDR3 loop: CVSSRRSGAENIQYF. The CDR3 DNA reads as TGTGTCAGCAGCCGACGTTCGGGAGCGGAAAACATTCAGTACTTC. The chain combines TRBV28 with TRBJ2-4, with a weak D call TRBD2 (6 bases). The CDR3 is 15 amino acids. Per germline, CDR1 MDHEN and CDR2 SYDVKM.

This clonotype was seen at least ten times. The chain joins TRBV19 to TRBJ2-1; D possibly corresponds to TRBD1 (6 bases). The CDR3 runs 17 residues. Germline V gene data show CDR1 as LNHDA and CDR2 as SQIVND (reference sequence). Trimming took 3 bases from V and 6 from J, leaving 21 bases between them. CDR3 DNA sequence: TGTGCCAGTAGTATGTTCTCGGGTGAGGTAGGGGGCAATGAGCAGTTCTTC. This translates into CASSMFSGEVGGNEQFF.

The table lists this clonotype with many counts. The genes are TRBV28 and TRBJ2-1; D gene ambiguous. There are 14 residues in the CDR3. CDR1 is MDHEN, CDR2 SYDVKM, per germline. Between the trimmed V and J ends, which lost 2 bases and 6 bases, there was a span of 11 bases. The CDR3 nucleotides are TGTGCCAGCAGTTTAGTGGGAACGGGCAATGAGCAGTTCTTC. Translating it yields CASSLVGTGNEQFF.

In regard to this clonotype: A read error may produce the germline difference seen at one junction end. This chain uses TRBV7-8 with TRBJ2-7; D is perhaps TRBD1 or TRBD2 (6 bases each). This CDR3 has 15 residues. The germline V gene encodes CDR1 SGHVS and CDR2 FQNEAQ. In DNA, the CDR3 is TGCGCCAGCAGCCAAACCACGGGGGCCCCATACGAGCAGTACTTC. This encodes CASSQTTGAPYEQYF.

This clonotype came up many times. The chain combines TRBV9 with TRBJ2-1; D might be TRBD2 (5 bases). The CDR3 sequence is 17 residues long. The germline V gene has CDR1 SGDLS and CDR2 YYNGEE. V lost 0 bases and J lost 1, with 14 bases in between. CDR3 in amino acids: CASSVAQGSASYNEQFF. DNA of the CDR3: TGTGCCAGCAGCGTAGCTCAAGGTAGCGCTTCCTACAATGAGCAGTTCTTC.

At least ten counts were recorded for this clonotype. This rearrangement joins TRBV24-1 to TRBJ2-3, with TRBD1 matching 7 bases. This CDR3 is 15 amino acids long. The V segment lost 5 bases and the J segment 2 bases; nucleotides outside the gene matches: 6. CDR1 KGHDR and CDR2 SFDVKD come from the germline V gene. Here the CDR3 DNA reads TGTGCCACCAGTGCGAGGGGGCAGTACACAGATACGCAGTATTTT. Translating it yields CATSARGQYTDTQYF.

This clonotype was seen at least ten times. In DNA form, the CDR3 reads TGCGCCAGCAGCGCACGACAGAACTACAATGAGCAGTTCTTC. As protein: CASSARQNYNEQFF. The chain is built from TRBV5-1 and TRBJ2-1, with D tentatively TRBD1 (5 bases). The V and J ends lost 4 bases and 3 bases respectively, with 11 bases between them. Germline V lookup: CDR1 SGHRS, CDR2 YFSETQ. CDR3 length equals 14 residues.

This clonotype was recorded at least ten times. Here the CDR3 DNA reads TGTGCCAGCAGCCCTGGCAGTGGAGATGAAAAACTGTTTTTT. It codes for CASSPGSGDEKLFF. The genes are TRBV7-9 and TRBJ1-4; D remains ambiguous. The germline CDR1 and CDR2 sequences are SEHNR and FQNEAQ (reference sequence). The V end was cut by 5 bases, the J end by 6 bases, with 13 bases between. The CDR3 sequence is 14 residues long.

This chain uses TRBV20-1 with TRBJ2-3; 8 bases line up with TRBD2. Trimming took 6 bases from V and 3 from J; bases not matched to a gene: 8. In germline, CDR1 is DFQATT, CDR2 SNEGSKA (reference sequence). The CDR3 extends over 14 amino acids. The DNA of the CDR3 is TGCAGTGCAAAAAAGCGGGAGTCAACAGATACGCAGTATTTT. This codes for CSAKKRESTDTQYF.

V gene TRBV20-1 combines with J gene TRBJ1-6; D may be TRBD1 (5 bases). The CDR3 has 16 residues. Trimming pared 6 bases from V and 9 bases from J, leaving 24 bases between. Germline-derived CDR1 and CDR2 are DFQATT and SNEGSKA (reference sequence). CDR3 in DNA: TGCAGTGCAAAACCGGGACTAGCGGGGGGGAGTTCACCCCTCCACTTT. This sequence encodes CSAKPGLAGGSSPLHF.

As concerns this clonotype: A read error is possible here, since a much larger clone lies one base away. V usage is TRBV29-1 and J usage is TRBJ1-2, with D possibly matching TRBD1 (5 bases). Germline CDR1 reads SQVTM; CDR2 reads ANQGSEA. The CDR3 spans 16 residues. The CDR3 DNA follows: TGCAGCGTTGATGGGGCTCTTTCTCAGGGAGGGTATGGCTACGCCTTC. It translates to CSVDGALSQGGYGYAF. Complete variable domain (other parts from reference TRBV29-1 and TRBJ1-2): SAVISQKPSRDICQRGTSLTIQCQVDSQVTMMFWYRQQPGQSLTLIATANQGSEATYESGFVIDKFPISRPNLTFSTLTVSNMSPEDSSIYLCSVDGALSQGGYGYAFGSGTRLTVV.

The sample holds many counts of this clonotype. CDR3 sequence reads: CSALEEPGRGYIQYF. The CDR3 nucleotides read TGCAGTGCCCTAGAGGAGCCTGGTCGGGGATACATTCAGTACTTC. The J gene is TRBJ2-4, the V gene TRBV20-1, with D maybe TRBD2 (5 bases). The V gene lost 6 bases and the J gene lost 8 bases, with 23 bases spanning the gap. Germline V gene data show CDR1 as DFQATT and CDR2 as SNEGSKA (reference sequence). CDR3 length: 15 amino acids.

This clonotype was recorded at least ten times. The J gene is TRBJ2-2, the V gene TRBV3-1, with 7 bases lining up with TRBD2. V lost 4 bases to trimming and J lost 3 bases; unmatched junction nucleotides: 5. Germline assignment: CDR1 LGHDT and CDR2 YNNKEL (reference sequence). The CDR3 is 15 amino acids. The CDR3 DNA is TGTGCCAGCAGCCCTCACGCGGGGGACACCGGGGAGCTGTTTTTT. It encodes CASSPHAGDTGELFF.

J is TRBJ2-7 and V is TRBV20-1; 12 bases map to TRBD1. The V gene's germline CDR1 is DFQATT and CDR2 SNEGSKA (reference sequence). CDR3 length: 13 residues. V trimming: 6 bases; J trimming: 4 bases; junction bases outside the gene matches: 4. DNA of the CDR3: TGCAGTGCGGGGGACAGGGGGCTATACGAGCAGTACTTC. Translated, it gives CSAGDRGLYEQYF.

The sample holds many counts of this clonotype. V gene TRBV7-9 combines with J gene TRBJ2-7, with 8 bases that match TRBD2. J gave up 5 bases and V 4 bases, and 4 bases lay outside the gene matches. The length of the CDR3 is 13 residues. The germline V gene encodes CDR1 SEHNR and CDR2 FQNEAQ (reference sequence). The CDR3 DNA sequence: TGTGCCAGCAGCTCGAGCGGGAGTGACGAGCAGTACGTC. Its translation: CASSSSGSDEQYV.

This clonotype was recorded a few times. This chain connects TRBV19 to TRBJ2-1, with 9 bases lining up with TRBD1. V was pared by 6 bases and J by 3 bases, with 6 bases of the junction left unmatched. The germline gives CDR1 LNHDA, CDR2 SQIVND (reference sequence). There are 15 residues in the CDR3. CDR3 nucleotide sequence: TGTGCCAGTAGCGGACAGGGGATAGACTACAATGAGCAGTTCTTC. Its translation: CASSGQGIDYNEQFF.

The chain employs TRBV28 and TRBJ2-3; 10 bases fit TRBD2. Unmatched junction bases numbered 11, after V lost 6 bases and J lost 2 bases. Germline V gene data show CDR1 as MDHEN and CDR2 as SYDVKM. The CDR3 is made up of 17 amino acids. The CDR3 DNA follows: TGTGCCAGCAGGTCTAGCGGGAGCGGGCAGGACACAGATACGCAGTATTTT. Its translation: CASRSSGSGQDTDTQYF.

In its sample, this clonotype was seen many times. J is TRBJ1-1 and V is TRBV6-1; TRBD1 agrees at 10 bases. V shed 4 bases and J 5 bases; nucleotides not matched to a gene: 7. Germline V lookup: CDR1 MNHNS, CDR2 SASEGT. The CDR3 is 15 amino acids. The CDR3 spells CASSATGGAGTEAFF. CDR3 coding DNA: TGTGCCAGCAGTGCGACAGGGGGCGCGGGTACTGAAGCTTTCTTT.